The 8 T cell receptor beta chains presented below share a single source sample, sequenced in a study of T cell repertoires in cytomegalovirus infection. For these TCRs, the target antigens are not known. TCRdb re-called the reads through MiXCR, storing one row per CDR3 protein. Among roughly 700,000 distinct CDR3 sequences listed, roughly 33% were seen once. Source: cultured PBMCs, taken from culture after CMV antigen stimulation. The receptors derive from a human donor in good health (CMV status not recorded). Some clones in this sample may be carry-over from other donors' samples.

V usage is TRBV10-3 and J usage is TRBJ2-7; D is possibly TRBD2 (6 bases). V was pared by 10 bases and J by 3 bases, with 13 bases between. The CDR3 runs 12 residues. Germline values: CDR1 ENHRY, CDR2 SYGVKD. DNA for the CDR3: TGTGCCACCCAGCGGGTTAACTACGAGCAGTACTTC. This gives the protein CATQRVNYEQYF.

Ten or more counts support this clonotype. This chain links TRBV6-1 with TRBJ2-4; TRBD1 aligns across 8 bases. CDR3 length: 12 residues. The V gene end was trimmed by 8 bases and the J gene end by 14 bases; junction bases not matched to a gene: 11. Per the germline V gene, CDR1 is MNHNS and CDR2 is SASEGT. The CDR3 protein is CASGQGANIEYF. The CDR3 nucleotides read TGTGCCAGCGGGCAGGGGGCGAACATCGAGTACTTC.

This chain joins TRBV6-4 and TRBJ2-4; TRBD1 matches at 7 bases. Germline V CDR1 and CDR2: MRHNA, SNTAGT. With 1 base clipped from V and 7 bases from J, the junction kept 10 bases outside the gene matches. The CDR3 length is 16 residues. CDR3 coding DNA: TGTGCCAGCAGTGACTTAGAGCCGGGACAGAGGAACATTCAGTACTTC. Its protein product is CASSDLEPGQRNIQYF.

The sample holds a few counts of this clonotype. This rearrangement joins TRBV18 to TRBJ2-3; 7 positions agree with TRBD2. CDR1 and CDR2 from the germline V gene are KGHSH and LQKENI. J gave up 2 bases and V 0 bases, and 14 bases lay outside the gene matches. CDR3 size: 19 residues. The CDR3 is CASSPPGGLAGGATDTQYF. CDR3 DNA sequence: TGTGCCAGCTCACCACCGGGAGGGTTGGCTGGCGGAGCCACAGATACGCAGTATTTT.

The CDR3 DNA reads TGTGCCAGCAGTTACTCCGGCCTGCGGGGAACAGATACGCAGTATTTT. It yields the protein CASSYSGLRGTDTQYF. The chain joins TRBV6-2 or TRBV6-3 to TRBJ2-3; TRBD2 is a possible D gene (6 bases). The CDR3 is 16 residues long. Germline V gene data show CDR1 as MNHEY and CDR2 as SVGEGT. Trimming took off 0 bases at V and 3 bases at J, with 13 bases between the two ends.

This clonotype appeared a few times. The chain links TRBV19 to TRBJ1-1; D is ambiguous. The CDR3 sequence is 13 residues long. Trimming shortened V by 4 bases and J by 4 bases, and 10 bases separated the two germline ends. The germline gives CDR1 LNHDA, CDR2 SQIVND (reference sequence). Here the CDR3 DNA reads TGTGCCAGTAGTAACGAGTTCCGCACTGAAGCTTTCTTT. This sequence encodes CASSNEFRTEAFF. The full variable domain, completed using reference TRBV19 and TRBJ1-1, is DGGITQSPKYLFRKEGQNVTLSCEQNLNHDAMYWYRQDPGQGLRLIYYSQIVNDFQKGDIAEGYSVSREKKESFPLTVTSAQKNPTAFYLCASSNEFRTEAFFGQGTRLTVV.

The V and J genes are TRBV20-1 and TRBJ2-1, with 8 positions matching TRBD2. There are 14 residues in the CDR3. CDR1 and CDR2 (germline): DFQATT, SNEGSKA (reference sequence). V was clipped by 7 bases and J by 5 bases; unmatched bases: 10. CDR3 coding DNA: TGCAGTGGGGAACTCGGGGGGGGGGACAATGAGCAGTTCTTC. Encoded protein: CSGELGGGDNEQFF.

The rearrangement joins TRBV7-8 to TRBJ1-1; tentatively, D is TRBD1 (6 bases). Germline V gene sequence: CDR1 SGHVS, CDR2 FQNEAQ. The V and J ends lost 4 bases and 12 bases respectively, with 30 bases between them. The CDR3 spans 17 residues. Here the CDR3 reads CASSSQNAGRGPWGPFF. The CDR3 coding sequence is TGTGCCAGCAGCTCCCAGAATGCCGGACGGGGGCCCTGGGGACCTTTCTTT.